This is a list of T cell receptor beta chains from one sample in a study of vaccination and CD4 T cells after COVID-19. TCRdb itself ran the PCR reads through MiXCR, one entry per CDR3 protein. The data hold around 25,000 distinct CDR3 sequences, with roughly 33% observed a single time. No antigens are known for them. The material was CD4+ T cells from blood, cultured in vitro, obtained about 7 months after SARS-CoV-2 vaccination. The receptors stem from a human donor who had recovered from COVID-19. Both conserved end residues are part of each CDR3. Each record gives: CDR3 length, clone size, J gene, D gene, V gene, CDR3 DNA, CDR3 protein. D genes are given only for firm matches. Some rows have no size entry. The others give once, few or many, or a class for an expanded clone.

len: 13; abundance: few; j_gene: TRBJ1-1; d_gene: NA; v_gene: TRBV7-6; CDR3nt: TGTGCCAGCAGCTCCGGGGAAGGGACTGAAGCTTTCTTT; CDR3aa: CASSSGEGTEAFF
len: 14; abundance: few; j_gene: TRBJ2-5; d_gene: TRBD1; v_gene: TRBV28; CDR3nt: TGTGCCAGCACCATTTCAGGGGGCCTGAAGACCCAGTACTTC; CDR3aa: CASTISGGLKTQYF
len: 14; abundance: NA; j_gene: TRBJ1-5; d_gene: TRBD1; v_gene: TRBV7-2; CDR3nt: TGTGCCAGCAGCTTACGACAGGGTGGACAGCCCCAGCATTTT; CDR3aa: CASSLRQGGQPQHF
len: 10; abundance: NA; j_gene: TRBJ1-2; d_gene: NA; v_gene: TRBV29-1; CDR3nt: TGCAGCGCCCTACTTGATGGCTACACCTTC; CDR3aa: CSALLDGYTF
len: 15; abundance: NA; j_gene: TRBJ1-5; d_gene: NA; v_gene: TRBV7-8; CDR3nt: TGTGCCAGCAGCTTAGTCGGGGGGGGCAATCAGCCCCAGCATTTT; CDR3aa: CASSLVGGGNQPQHF
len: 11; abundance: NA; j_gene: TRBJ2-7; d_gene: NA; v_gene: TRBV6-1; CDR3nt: TGTGCCAGCAGTACCCGGGGGGAGCAGTACTTC; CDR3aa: CASSTRGEQYF
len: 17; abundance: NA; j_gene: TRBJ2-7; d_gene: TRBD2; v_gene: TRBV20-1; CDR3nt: TGCAGTGCTAGAGTCCCCGGGGGAGGCGGGAGTCTCTACGAGCAGTACTTC; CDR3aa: CSARVPGGGGSLYEQYF
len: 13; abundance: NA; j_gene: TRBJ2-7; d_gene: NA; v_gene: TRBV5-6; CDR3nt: TGTGCCAGCAGCTTGACTTGGACCTACGAGCAGTACTTC; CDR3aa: CASSLTWTYEQYF
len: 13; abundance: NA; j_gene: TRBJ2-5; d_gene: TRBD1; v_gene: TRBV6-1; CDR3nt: TGTGCCAGCACTACGGGACAGCAAGAGACCCAGTACTTC; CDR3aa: CASTTGQQETQYF
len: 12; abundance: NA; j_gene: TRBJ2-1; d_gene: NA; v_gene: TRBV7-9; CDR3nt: TGTGCCAGCAGCTTATTAGTGAATGAGCAGTTCTTC; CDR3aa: CASSLLVNEQFF
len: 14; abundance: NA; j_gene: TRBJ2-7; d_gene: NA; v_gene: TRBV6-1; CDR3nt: TGTGCCAGCAGCTTGACAGTTAGCTCCTACGAGCAGTACTTC; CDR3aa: CASSLTVSSYEQYF
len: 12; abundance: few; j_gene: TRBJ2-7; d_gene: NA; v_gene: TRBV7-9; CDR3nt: TGTGCCAGCAGCCAAGTCACCTACGAGCAGTACTTC; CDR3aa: CASSQVTYEQYF
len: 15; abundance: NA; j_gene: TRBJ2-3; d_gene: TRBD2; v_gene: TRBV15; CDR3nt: TGTGCCACCAGCAGAGATGGGACTAGCGCAGATACGCAGTATTTT; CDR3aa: CATSRDGTSADTQYF
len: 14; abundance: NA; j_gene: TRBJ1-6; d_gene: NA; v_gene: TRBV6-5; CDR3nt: TGTGCCAGCAGTTACTCCGGGGGGGGTTCATCCCTCCACTTT; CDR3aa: CASSYSGGGSSLHF
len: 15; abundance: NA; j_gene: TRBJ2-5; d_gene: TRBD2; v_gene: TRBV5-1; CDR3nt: TGCGCCAGCAGCGTTAGCGGGGCCTCACCGGAGACCCAGTACTTC; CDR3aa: CASSVSGASPETQYF
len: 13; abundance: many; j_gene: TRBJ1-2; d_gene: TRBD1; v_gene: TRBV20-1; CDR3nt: TGCAGTGCTGACCCACAGGGGGCTGGTGGCTACACCTTC; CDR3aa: CSADPQGAGGYTF
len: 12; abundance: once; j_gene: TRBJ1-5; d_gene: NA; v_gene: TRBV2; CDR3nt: TGTGCCAGCCAGGGGATGCGTCAGCCCCAGCATTTT; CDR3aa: CASQGMRQPQHF
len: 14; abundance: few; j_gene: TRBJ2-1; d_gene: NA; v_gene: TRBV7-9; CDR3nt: TGTGCCAGCAGCTGGCGGGGCGGGGGCGATGAGCAGTTCTTC; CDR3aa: CASSWRGGGDEQFF
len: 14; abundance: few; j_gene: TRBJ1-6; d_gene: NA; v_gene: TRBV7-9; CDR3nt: TGTGCCAGCAGCTTAGTAGCAGGAAATTCACCCCTCCACTTT; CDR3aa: CASSLVAGNSPLHF
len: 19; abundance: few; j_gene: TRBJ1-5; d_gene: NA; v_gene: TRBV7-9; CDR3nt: TGTGCCAGCAGCGGCCGAAACAGTGGGGGGCCCGGATACAATCAGCCCCAGCATTTT; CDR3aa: CASSGRNSGGPGYNQPQHF
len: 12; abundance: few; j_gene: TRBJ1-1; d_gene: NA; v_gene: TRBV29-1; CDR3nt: TGCAGCGTTAGTGGGGGGCGGACTGAAGCTTTCTTT; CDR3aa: CSVSGGRTEAFF
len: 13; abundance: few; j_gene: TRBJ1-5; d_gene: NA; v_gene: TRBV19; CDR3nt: TGTGCCAGTAGCCCAGGAATGGATCAGCCCCAGCATTTT; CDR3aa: CASSPGMDQPQHF
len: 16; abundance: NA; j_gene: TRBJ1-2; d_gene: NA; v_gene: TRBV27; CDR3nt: TGTGCCAGCAGTCCGACGCTGGGACACTCAAACTATGGCTACACCTTC; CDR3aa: CASSPTLGHSNYGYTF
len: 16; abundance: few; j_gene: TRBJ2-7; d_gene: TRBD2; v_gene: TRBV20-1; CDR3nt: TGCAGTGCTAGAGGGGGACTAGCGGGAGTAGGGTACGAGCAGTACTTC; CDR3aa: CSARGGLAGVGYEQYF
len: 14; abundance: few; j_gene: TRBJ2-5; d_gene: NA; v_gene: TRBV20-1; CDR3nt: TGCAGTGCTAGTGCGGGAAGGGTTTGGGAGACCCAGTACTTC; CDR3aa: CSASAGRVWETQYF
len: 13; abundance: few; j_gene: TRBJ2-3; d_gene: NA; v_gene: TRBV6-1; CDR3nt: TGTGCCAGCAGGGGCCTCAGGGGGGGTACGCAGTATTTT; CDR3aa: CASRGLRGGTQYF
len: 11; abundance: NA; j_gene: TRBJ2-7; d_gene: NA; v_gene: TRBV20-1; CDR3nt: TGCAGTGCTAGGTCATTGAGCGAGCAGTACTTC; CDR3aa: CSARSLSEQYF
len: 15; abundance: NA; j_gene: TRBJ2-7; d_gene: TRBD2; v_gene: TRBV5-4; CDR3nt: TGTGCCAGCAGCCCGGAGGGAGGACTAGCCTACGAGCAGTACTTC; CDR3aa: CASSPEGGLAYEQYF
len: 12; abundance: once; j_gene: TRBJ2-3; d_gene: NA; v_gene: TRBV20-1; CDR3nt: TGCAGTGCGCCGGGGTCCACAGATACGCAGTATTTT; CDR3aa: CSAPGSTDTQYF
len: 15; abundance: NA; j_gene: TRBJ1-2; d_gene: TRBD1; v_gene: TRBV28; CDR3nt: TGTGCCAGCAGTTCCCGGACAGGGGGCGTCTATGGCTACACCTTC; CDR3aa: CASSSRTGGVYGYTF
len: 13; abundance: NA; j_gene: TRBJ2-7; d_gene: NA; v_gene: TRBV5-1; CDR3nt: TGCGCCAGCAGCTTGTCAGCGGGCCATGAGCAGTACTTC; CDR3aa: CASSLSAGHEQYF
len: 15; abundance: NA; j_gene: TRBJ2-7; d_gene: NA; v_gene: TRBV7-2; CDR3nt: TGTGCCAGCAGCTTAGGGACGCAATACTCCTACGAGCAGTACTTC; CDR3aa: CASSLGTQYSYEQYF
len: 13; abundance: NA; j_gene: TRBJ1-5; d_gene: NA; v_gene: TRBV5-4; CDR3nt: TGTGCCAGCAGCGCCGCGGGAGGGCAGCCCCAGCATTTT; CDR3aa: CASSAAGGQPQHF
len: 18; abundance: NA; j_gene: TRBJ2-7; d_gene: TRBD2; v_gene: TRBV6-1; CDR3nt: TGTGCCAGCAGTGATTTTCAAGGAAGACTAGCGGTGGCCTACGAGCAGTACTTC; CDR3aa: CASSDFQGRLAVAYEQYF
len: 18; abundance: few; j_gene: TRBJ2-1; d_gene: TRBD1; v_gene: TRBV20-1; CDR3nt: TGCAGTGCTAGAGATGAAGGGGGCTACCAACACTCCTACAATGAGCAGTTCTTC; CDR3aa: CSARDEGGYQHSYNEQFF
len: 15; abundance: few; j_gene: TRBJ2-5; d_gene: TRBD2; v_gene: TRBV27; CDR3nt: TGTGCCAGCAGCCGCGGACTAGCGGGAGTGAAGACCCAGTACTTC; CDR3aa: CASSRGLAGVKTQYF
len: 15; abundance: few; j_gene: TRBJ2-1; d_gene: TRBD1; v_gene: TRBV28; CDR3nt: TGTGCCAGCAGTAAAGACAGGGGGTCCTACAATGAGCAGTTCTTC; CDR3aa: CASSKDRGSYNEQFF
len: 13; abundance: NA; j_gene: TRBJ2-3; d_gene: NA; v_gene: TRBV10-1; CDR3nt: TGCGCCAGCAGCCCCGAAACAGGGAGTACGCAGTATTTT; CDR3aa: CASSPETGSTQYF
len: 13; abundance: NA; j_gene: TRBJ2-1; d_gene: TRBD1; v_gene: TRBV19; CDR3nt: TGTGCCAGGTCAGGGGGCTCCTACAATGAGCAGTTCTTC; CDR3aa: CARSGGSYNEQFF
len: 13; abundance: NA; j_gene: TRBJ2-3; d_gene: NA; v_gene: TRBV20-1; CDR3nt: TGCAGTGCTAGACCGTCCCCGCCAGATACGCAGTATTTT; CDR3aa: CSARPSPPDTQYF
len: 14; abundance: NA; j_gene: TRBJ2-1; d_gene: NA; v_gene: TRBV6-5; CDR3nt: TGTGCCAGCAGTTCGGAACTAGTATTGACTGAGCAGTTCTTC; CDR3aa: CASSSELVLTEQFF
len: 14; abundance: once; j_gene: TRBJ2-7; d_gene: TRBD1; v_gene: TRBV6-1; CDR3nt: TGTGCCAGCAGAGAAACGGGACAGGGTTCCGAGCAGTACTTC; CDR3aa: CASRETGQGSEQYF
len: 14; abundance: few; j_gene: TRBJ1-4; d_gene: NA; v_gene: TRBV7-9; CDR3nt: TGTGCCAGCAGCCCCGGTGCAACTAATGAAAAACTGTTTTTT; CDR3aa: CASSPGATNEKLFF
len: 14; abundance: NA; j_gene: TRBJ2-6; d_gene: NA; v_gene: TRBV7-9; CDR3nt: TGTGCCAGCGGGGGGGGGCCTGGGGCCAACGTCCTGACTTTC; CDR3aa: CASGGGPGANVLTF
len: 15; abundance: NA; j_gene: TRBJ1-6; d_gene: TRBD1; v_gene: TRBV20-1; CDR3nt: TGCAGTGCCTCCGCAACCGGGACAGGGAATTCACCCCTCCACTTT; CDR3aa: CSASATGTGNSPLHF
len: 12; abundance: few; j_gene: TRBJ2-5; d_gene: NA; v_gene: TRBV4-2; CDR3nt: TGTGCCAGCAGCCAAGGTCAAGAGACCCAGTACTTC; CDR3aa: CASSQGQETQYF
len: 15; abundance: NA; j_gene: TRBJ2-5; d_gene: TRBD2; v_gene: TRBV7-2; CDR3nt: TGTGCCAGCAGCTTATCCGGGACTAGGCAAGAGACCCAGTACTTC; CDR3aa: CASSLSGTRQETQYF
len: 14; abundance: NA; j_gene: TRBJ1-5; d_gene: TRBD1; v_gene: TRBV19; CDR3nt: TGTGCCAGTAGGAACAGGGGTAGCAATCAGCCCCAGCATTTT; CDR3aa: CASRNRGSNQPQHF
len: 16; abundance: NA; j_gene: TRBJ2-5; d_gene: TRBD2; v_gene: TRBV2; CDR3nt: TGTGCCAGCACCCCCGGGGGGTGGACCTCCGGTGAGACCCAGTACTTC; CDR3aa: CASTPGGWTSGETQYF
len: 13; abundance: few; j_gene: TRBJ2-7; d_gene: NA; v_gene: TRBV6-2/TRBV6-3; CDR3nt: TGTGCCAGCCGGAGGACGCCGGGCTACGAGCAGTACTTC; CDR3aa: CASRRTPGYEQYF
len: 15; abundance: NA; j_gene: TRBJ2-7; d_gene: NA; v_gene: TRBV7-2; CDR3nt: TGTGCCAGCAGCTTAGCGCGGGTCACATCCTACGAGCAGTACTTC; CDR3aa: CASSLARVTSYEQYF
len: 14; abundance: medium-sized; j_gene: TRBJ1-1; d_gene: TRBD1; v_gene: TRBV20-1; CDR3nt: TGCAGTGCTGGAGGACAGGTCGTTGGCGCTGAAGCTTTCTTT; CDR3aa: CSAGGQVVGAEAFF
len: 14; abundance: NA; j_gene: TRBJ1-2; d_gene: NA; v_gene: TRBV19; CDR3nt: TGTGCCAGTAGTATAGGAGGAGAGCCGAGGGGCTACACCTTC; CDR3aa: CASSIGGEPRGYTF
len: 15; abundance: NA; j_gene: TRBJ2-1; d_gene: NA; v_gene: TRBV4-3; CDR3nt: TGCGCCAGCAGCCTGACGCGGGCGGCGAACAATGAGCAGTTCTTC; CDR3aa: CASSLTRAANNEQFF
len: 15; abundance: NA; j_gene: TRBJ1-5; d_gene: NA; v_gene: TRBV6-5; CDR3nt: TGTGCCAGCAGTTATCCCGATAACCGACATCAGCCCCAGCATTTT; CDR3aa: CASSYPDNRHQPQHF
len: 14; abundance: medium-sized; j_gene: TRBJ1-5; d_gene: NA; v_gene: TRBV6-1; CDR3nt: TGTGCCAGCAGTCCCCCGCTAAGGGATCAGCCCCAGCATTTT; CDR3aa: CASSPPLRDQPQHF